These T cell receptor beta chains were read from a single sample in a study of T cells in Graves' hyperthyroidism and ophthalmopathy. TCRdb processed the multiplex PCR reads anew with MiXCR; each CDR3 protein has one entry. Among about 720,000 distinct CDR3 sequences, about 15% were seen once, and the ten largest hold roughly 8%. The sequenced material came from blood. Receptors were obtained from a man aged 18 to 29 with Graves' hyperthyroidism. The CDR3 runs from the conserved cysteine through the conserved F or W. The D gene is left open where the match is weak. Only some rows state a clone size, as once, few, many or a class for expanded clones.

J	V	D	size	CDR3	DNA
TRBJ2-5	TRBV7-2	-	many	CASSPYSGEETQYF	TGTGCCAGCAGCCCCTATTCGGGAGAAGAGACCCAGTACTTC
TRBJ2-3	TRBV20-1	-	-	CSARTDPTDTQYF	TGCAGTGCTAGAACTGACCCTACAGATACGCAGTATTTT
TRBJ1-2	TRBV2	TRBD1	many	CASRDRETDGYTF	TGTGCCAGCAGGGACAGGGAGACGGATGGCTACACCTTC
TRBJ2-3	TRBV6-1	-	few	CASSEVDGNTQYF	TGTGCCAGCAGTGAAGTCGATGGGAATACGCAGTATTTT
TRBJ2-5	TRBV6-1	-	few	CASSPFRRNQETQYF	TGTGCCAGCAGTCCCTTCAGGAGAAACCAAGAGACCCAGTACTTC
TRBJ2-1	TRBV29-1	-	-	CSVDGGSLYNEQFF	TGCAGCGTTGATGGGGGGTCCCTCTACAATGAGCAGTTCTTC
TRBJ2-1	TRBV11-2	-	-	CASSLFLQGGGNEQFF	TGTGCCAGCAGCTTATTTCTCCAGGGAGGAGGCAATGAGCAGTTCTTC
TRBJ2-2	TRBV25-1	TRBD1	-	CASSPPTGGNGELFF	TGTGCCAGCAGCCCCCCAACAGGGGGCAACGGGGAGCTGTTTTTT
TRBJ2-1	TRBV28	TRBD1	many	CASSFTGTGVTNEQFF	TGTGCCAGCAGTTTCACCGGGACAGGGGTGACCAATGAGCAGTTCTTC
TRBJ1-2	TRBV5-5	-	few	CASSLGPREVGYTF	TGTGCCAGCAGCTTGGGACCCAGGGAAGTTGGCTACACCTTC
TRBJ2-2	TRBV18	TRBD2	many	CASSPAGSGSLANTGELFF	TGTGCCAGCTCACCGGCTGGAAGCGGGAGTTTGGCGAACACCGGGGAGCTGTTTTTT
TRBJ2-7	TRBV15	TRBD2	many	CATSRARDYGYEQYF	TGTGCCACCAGCAGAGCTCGGGACTATGGCTACGAGCAGTACTTC
TRBJ2-1	TRBV10-3	TRBD2	few	CAISEGLAGADEQFF	TGTGCCATCAGTGAAGGGCTAGCGGGCGCGGATGAGCAGTTCTTC
TRBJ2-6	TRBV2	-	-	CAISDNAFSGANVLTF	TGTGCCATCAGTGACAACGCCTTCTCTGGGGCCAACGTCCTGACTTTC
TRBJ2-1	TRBV20-1	TRBD1	-	CSARLPPGQGARGEQFF	TGCAGTGCTAGACTTCCTCCGGGACAGGGGGCTAGGGGTGAGCAGTTCTTC
TRBJ1-1	TRBV6-6	-	-	CASSYSGQAYTEAFF	TGTGCCAGCAGTTACTCGGGCCAGGCGTACACTGAAGCTTTCTTT
TRBJ2-1	TRBV27	TRBD2	many	CASSPGLAGSEQFF	TGTGCCAGCAGTCCAGGGCTAGCGGGGAGTGAGCAGTTCTTC
TRBJ1-5	TRBV6-1	-	many	CASSWGYSNQPQHF	TGTGCCAGCAGTTGGGGGTATAGCAATCAGCCCCAGCATTTT
TRBJ2-1	TRBV20-1	TRBD2	many	CSARSLAGVSRNEQFF	TGCAGTGCTAGATCGTTAGCGGGAGTAAGTCGCAATGAGCAGTTCTTC
TRBJ2-1	TRBV19	TRBD2	-	CASSIVAGSSAEQFF	TGTGCCAGTAGTATCGTAGCGGGATCTTCCGCGGAGCAGTTCTTC
TRBJ2-3	TRBV3-1	TRBD1	many	CASSQAKGGYETDTQYF	TGTGCCAGCAGCCAAGCGAAAGGGGGCTATGAAACAGATACGCAGTATTTT
TRBJ1-2	TRBV6-5	-	-	CASAVGGRDGYTF	TGTGCCAGCGCCGTCGGGGGAAGGGATGGCTACACCTTC
TRBJ2-3	TRBV7-2	TRBD2	many	CASSTRSGSGTDTQYF	TGTGCCAGCAGTACCCGAAGCGGGAGCGGGACAGATACGCAGTATTTT
TRBJ2-7	TRBV10-3	-	-	CAISDSANYEQYF	TGTGCCATCAGTGACAGCGCTAACTACGAGCAGTACTTC
TRBJ1-5	TRBV28	-	many	CASSRALNDQPQHF	TGTGCCAGCAGCCGGGCCCTTAACGATCAGCCCCAGCATTTT
TRBJ2-4	TRBV12-3/TRBV12-4	TRBD1	few	CASSRTGGARNIQYF	TGTGCCAGCAGTCGGACAGGGGGCGCGAGAAACATTCAGTACTTC
TRBJ2-2	TRBV19	TRBD1	-	CASNLRGLGYTGELFF	TGTGCCAGTAACCTCAGGGGGCTCGGATACACCGGGGAGCTGTTTTTT
TRBJ2-2	TRBV29-1	-	few	CSVEQGNIGELFF	TGCAGCGTTGAACAGGGAAATATCGGGGAGCTGTTTTTT
TRBJ2-7	TRBV27	TRBD2	-	CASSPRLAGDNSYEQYF	TGTGCCAGCAGTCCTCGACTAGCGGGAGATAACTCCTACGAGCAGTACTTC
TRBJ2-5	TRBV14	-	few	CASSQEGGYSSDRMYF	TGTGCCAGCAGCCAAGAAGGGGGGTACTCTTCGGACAGGATGTACTTC
TRBJ2-7	TRBV7-3	-	few	CASSFDGSSYEQYF	TGTGCCAGCAGCTTTGACGGTAGCTCCTACGAGCAGTACTTC
TRBJ2-1	TRBV20-1	TRBD1	-	CSARDDRGVNEQFF	TGCAGTGCTAGGGATGACAGGGGGGTCAATGAGCAGTTCTTC